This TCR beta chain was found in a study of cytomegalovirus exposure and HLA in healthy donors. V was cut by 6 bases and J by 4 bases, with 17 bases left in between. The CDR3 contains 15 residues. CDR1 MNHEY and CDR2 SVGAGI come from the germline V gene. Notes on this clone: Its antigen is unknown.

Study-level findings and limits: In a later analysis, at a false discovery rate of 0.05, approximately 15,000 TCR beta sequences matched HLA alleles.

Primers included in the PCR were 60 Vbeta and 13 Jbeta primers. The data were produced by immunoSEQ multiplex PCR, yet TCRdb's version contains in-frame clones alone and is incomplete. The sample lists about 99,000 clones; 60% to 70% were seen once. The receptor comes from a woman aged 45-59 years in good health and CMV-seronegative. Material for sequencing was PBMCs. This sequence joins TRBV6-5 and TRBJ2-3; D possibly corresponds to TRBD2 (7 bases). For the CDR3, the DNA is TGTGCCAGCAGCTCTCTGGGGGGGGCGTCAGATACGCAGTATTTT. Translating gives CASSSLGGASDTQYF.